The TCR beta chain described here comes from a study of human T cells and chemical hapten exposure. On the study more broadly: The patients, most of them female, presented with alopecia areata, totalis or universalis.

The ends were cut back, 4 bases at V and 2 bases at J, with 14 bases in the middle. Germline V gene lookup returns CDR1 SQVTM and CDR2 ANQGSEA. The CDR3 sequence is 14 residues long. Each CDR3 protein is one row after TCRdb ran MiXCR on the RACE reads. The sample lists 75,000 to 90,000 distinct CDR3 sequences; around 10% were seen once. This clonotype was counted a few times. As to time point: patch test 1, 2 weeks after DPC sensitization. This sample's treatment: therapeutic diphenylcyclopropenone sensitization with weekly scalp DPC. This receptor was identified in a woman in her forties or fifties with alopecia areata. Some clones in this sample may be carry-over from other donors' samples. The V and J genes are TRBV29-1 and TRBJ1-1; the D gene is possibly TRBD1 (6 bases). Material: whole blood, obtained in connection with sensitization to the hapten diphenylcyclopropenone (DPC). Here the CDR3 DNA reads TGCAGCGTTGCTGGGGGCAGGCGAAACACTGAAGCTTTCTTT. The encoded protein is CSVAGGRRNTEAFF.